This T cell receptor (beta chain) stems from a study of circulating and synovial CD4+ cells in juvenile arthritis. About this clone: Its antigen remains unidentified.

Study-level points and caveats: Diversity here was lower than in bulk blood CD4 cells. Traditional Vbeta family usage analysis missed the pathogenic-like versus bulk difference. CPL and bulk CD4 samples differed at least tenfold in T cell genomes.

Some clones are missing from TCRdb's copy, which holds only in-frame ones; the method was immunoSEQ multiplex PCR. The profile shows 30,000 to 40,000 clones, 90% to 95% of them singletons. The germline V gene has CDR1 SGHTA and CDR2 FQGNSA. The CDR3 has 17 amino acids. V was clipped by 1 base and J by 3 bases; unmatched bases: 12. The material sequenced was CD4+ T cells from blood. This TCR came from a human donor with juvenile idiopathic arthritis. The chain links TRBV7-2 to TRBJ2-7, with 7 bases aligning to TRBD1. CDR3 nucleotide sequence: TGTGCCAGCAGCTTAGGTAGGATCCGGGACAGCGGCTACGAGCAGTACTTC. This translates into CASSLGRIRDSGYEQYF.